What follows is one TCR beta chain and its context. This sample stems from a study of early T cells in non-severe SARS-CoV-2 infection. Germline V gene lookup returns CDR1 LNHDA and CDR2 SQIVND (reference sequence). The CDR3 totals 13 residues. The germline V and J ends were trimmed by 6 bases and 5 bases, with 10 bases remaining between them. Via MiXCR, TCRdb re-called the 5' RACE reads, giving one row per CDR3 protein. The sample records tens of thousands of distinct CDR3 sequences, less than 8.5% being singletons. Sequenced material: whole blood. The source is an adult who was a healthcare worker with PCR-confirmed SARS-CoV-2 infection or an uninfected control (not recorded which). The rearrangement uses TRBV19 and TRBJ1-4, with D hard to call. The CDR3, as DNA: TGTGCCAGTAGACAGAACAAGAATGAAAAACTGTTTTTT. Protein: CASRQNKNEKLFF. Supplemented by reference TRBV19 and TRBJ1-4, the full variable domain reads DGGITQSPKYLFRKEGQNVTLSCEQNLNHDAMYWYRQDPGQGLRLIYYSQIVNDFQKGDIAEGYSVSREKKESFPLTVTSAQKNPTAFYLCASRQNKNEKLFFGSGTQLSVL.